Each of the 9 T cell receptor beta chains below was sequenced from the same sample in a study of T-cell memory formation after mild COVID-19. From the 5' RACE reads, TCRdb called clonotypes with MiXCR, one entry per CDR3 protein. The top ten clones hold about 29% of a sample with fewer than 95,000 distinct CDR3 sequences, about an eighth of them seen once. The sequenced sample consisted of PBMCs or a T cell subset sorted from them (not recorded which). The source is an adult woman who had mild COVID-19 (a few samples of this study predate the infection). Cell type and time point are not known.

This clonotype was picked up a small number of times. V usage is TRBV9 and J usage is TRBJ2-1; 8 nucleotides align to TRBD1. The CDR3 runs to 14 residues. Germline CDR1 reads SGDLS; CDR2 reads YYNGEE. Losses at the gene ends were 1 base for V and 4 bases for J; bases not matched to a gene: 1. The CDR3 sequence: CASSVNRGYNEQFF. CDR3 sequence (DNA): TGTGCCAGCAGCGTAAACAGGGGGTACAATGAGCAGTTCTTC.

The J gene is TRBJ1-5, the V gene TRBV20-1; D unresolved. V was pared by 0 bases and J by 0 bases, with 15 bases between. The CDR3 covers 17 residues. Germline loops: CDR1 DFQATT, CDR2 SNEGSKA (reference sequence). CDR3 DNA: TGCAGTGCTAGAGATGTAGTGGAAAGCTATAGCAATCAGCCCCAGCATTTT. This sequence encodes CSARDVVESYSNQPQHF.

This clonotype was seen more than once but under ten times. The V and J genes are TRBV5-6 and TRBJ2-3; 8 nucleotides agree with TRBD2. From germline, CDR1 is SGHDT and CDR2 YYEEEE. J was trimmed by 4 bases and V by 7 bases; bases with no gene match: 8. The CDR3 is 14 amino acids. In nucleotides, the CDR3 is TGTGCCAGCGGGTTCAGCGGGAGAGCAGATACGCAGTATTTT. Translated, it gives CASGFSGRADTQYF.

This clonotype has a handful of counts. The chain is built from TRBV10-3 and TRBJ2-3, with 12 bases lining up with TRBD2. CDR1 and CDR2 from the germline V gene are ENHRY and SYGVKD. There are 15 residues in the CDR3. The ends lost 5 bases at V and 3 bases at J; junction bases unmatched: 3. CDR3 nucleotides: TGTGCCATCAGTCAGACTAGCGGGGGAACAGATACGCAGTATTTT. This translates into CAISQTSGGTDTQYF.

This clonotype came up a few times. The chain employs TRBV11-1 and TRBJ2-1, with D tentatively TRBD2 (6 bases). Germline V gene lookup returns CDR1 SGHAT and CDR2 FQDESV (reference sequence). V lost 3 bases to trimming and J lost 10 bases, with 7 bases between them. This CDR3 spans 11 amino acids. The CDR3 sequence: CASSFGGEQFF. The CDR3 region has the DNA TGTGCCAGCAGCTTTGGGGGGGAGCAGTTCTTC.

The chain uses TRBV20-1 and TRBJ2-2, with 9 bases aligning to TRBD2. This CDR3 has 14 amino acids. Losses at the gene ends were 3 bases for V and 4 bases for J; bases not matched to a gene: 3. Germline-derived CDR1 and CDR2 are DFQATT and SNEGSKA (reference sequence). CDR3 DNA sequence: TGCAGTGCTAGTGCGGGAGGGCTCACCGGGGAGCTGTTTTTT. Its translation is CSASAGGLTGELFF.

Many counts were recorded for this clonotype. The chain uses TRBV5-1 and TRBJ2-1; perhaps TRBD1 as D (6 bases). V shed 0 bases and J shed 7 bases, with 11 bases lying between them. The CDR3 loop spans 14 amino acids. CDR1 is SGHRS and CDR2 is YFSETQ in the germline V gene. CDR3 DNA: TGCGCCAGCAGCTTGGACCCAGGGGCGAATGAGCAGTTCTTC. Its translation: CASSLDPGANEQFF.

This clonotype was observed a few times. The chain has TRBV7-9 and TRBJ2-7; D not resolved. V lost 5 bases and J 4 bases, leaving 9 bases between the germline ends. This CDR3 is 12 amino acids long. CDR1 and CDR2 from the germline V gene are SEHNR and FQNEAQ (reference sequence). The CDR3 spells CASSAPGYEQYF. The CDR3 DNA reads TGTGCCAGCAGCGCCCCGGGTTACGAGCAGTACTTC.

The sample holds a few counts of this clonotype. The CDR3 loop reads CASREGNTEAFF. The CDR3 nucleotides are TGTGCCAGCAGGGAGGGGAACACTGAAGCTTTCTTT. V usage is TRBV6-6 and J usage is TRBJ1-1; D uncertain. This CDR3 comprises 12 residues. Trimming removed 6 bases at V and 1 base at J, with 6 bases between. From germline, CDR1 is MNHNY and CDR2 SVGAGI (reference sequence).